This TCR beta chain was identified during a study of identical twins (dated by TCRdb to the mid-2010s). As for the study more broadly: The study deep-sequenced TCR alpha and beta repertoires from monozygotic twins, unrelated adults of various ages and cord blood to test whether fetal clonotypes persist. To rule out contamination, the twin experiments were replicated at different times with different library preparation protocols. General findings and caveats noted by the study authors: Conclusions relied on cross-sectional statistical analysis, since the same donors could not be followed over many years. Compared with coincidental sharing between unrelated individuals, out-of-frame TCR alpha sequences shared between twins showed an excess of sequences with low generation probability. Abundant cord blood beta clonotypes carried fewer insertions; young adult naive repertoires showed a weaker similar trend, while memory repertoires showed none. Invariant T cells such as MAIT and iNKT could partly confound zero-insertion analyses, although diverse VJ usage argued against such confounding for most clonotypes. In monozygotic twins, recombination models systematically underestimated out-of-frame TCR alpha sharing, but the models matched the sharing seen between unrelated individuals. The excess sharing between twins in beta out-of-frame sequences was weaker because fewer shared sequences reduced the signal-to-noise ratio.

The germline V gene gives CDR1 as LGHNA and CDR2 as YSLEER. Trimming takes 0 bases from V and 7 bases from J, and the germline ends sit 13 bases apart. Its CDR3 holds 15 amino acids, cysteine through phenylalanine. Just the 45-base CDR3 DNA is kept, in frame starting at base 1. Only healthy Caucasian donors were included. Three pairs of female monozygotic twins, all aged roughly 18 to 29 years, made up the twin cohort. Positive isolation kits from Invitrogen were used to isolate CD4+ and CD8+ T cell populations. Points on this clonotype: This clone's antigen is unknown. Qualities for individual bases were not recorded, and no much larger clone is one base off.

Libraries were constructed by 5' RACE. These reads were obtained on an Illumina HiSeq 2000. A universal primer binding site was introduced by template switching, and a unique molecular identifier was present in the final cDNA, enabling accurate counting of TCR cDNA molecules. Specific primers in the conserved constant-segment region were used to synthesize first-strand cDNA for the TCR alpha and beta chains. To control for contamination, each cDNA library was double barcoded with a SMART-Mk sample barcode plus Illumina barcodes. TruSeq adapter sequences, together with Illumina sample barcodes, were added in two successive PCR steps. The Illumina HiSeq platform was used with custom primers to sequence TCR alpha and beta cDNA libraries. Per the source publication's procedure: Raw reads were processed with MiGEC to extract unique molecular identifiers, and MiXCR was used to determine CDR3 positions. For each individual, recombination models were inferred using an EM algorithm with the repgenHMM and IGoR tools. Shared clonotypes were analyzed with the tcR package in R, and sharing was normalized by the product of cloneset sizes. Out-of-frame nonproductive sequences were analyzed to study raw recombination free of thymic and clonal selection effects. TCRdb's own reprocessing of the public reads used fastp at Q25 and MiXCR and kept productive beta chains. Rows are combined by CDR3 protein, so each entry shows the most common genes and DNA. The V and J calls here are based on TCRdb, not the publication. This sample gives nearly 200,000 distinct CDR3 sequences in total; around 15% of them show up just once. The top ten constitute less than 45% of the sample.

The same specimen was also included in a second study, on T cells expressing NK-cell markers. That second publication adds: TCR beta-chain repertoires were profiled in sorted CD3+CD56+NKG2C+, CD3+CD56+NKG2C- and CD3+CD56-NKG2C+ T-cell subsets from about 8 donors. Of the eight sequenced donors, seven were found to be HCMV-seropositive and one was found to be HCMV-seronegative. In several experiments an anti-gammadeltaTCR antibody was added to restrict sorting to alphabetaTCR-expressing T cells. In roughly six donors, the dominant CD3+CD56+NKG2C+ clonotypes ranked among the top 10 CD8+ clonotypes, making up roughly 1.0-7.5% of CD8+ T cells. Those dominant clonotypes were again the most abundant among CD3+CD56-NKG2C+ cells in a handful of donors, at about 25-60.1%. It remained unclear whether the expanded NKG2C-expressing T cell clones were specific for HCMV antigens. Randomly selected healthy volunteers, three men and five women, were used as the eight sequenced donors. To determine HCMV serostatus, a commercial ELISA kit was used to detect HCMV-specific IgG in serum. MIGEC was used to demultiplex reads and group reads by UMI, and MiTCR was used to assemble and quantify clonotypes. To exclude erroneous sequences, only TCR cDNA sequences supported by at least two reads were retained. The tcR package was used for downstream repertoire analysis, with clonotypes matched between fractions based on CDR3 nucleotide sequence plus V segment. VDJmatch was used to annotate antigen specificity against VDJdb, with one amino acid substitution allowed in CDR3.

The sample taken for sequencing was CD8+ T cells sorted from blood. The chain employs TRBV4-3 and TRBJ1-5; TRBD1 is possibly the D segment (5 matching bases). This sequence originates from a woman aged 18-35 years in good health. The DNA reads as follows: TGCGCCAGCAGCCAAGATTATGTCGGGGCCCAGCCCCAGCATTTT. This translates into CASSQDYVGAQPQHF.